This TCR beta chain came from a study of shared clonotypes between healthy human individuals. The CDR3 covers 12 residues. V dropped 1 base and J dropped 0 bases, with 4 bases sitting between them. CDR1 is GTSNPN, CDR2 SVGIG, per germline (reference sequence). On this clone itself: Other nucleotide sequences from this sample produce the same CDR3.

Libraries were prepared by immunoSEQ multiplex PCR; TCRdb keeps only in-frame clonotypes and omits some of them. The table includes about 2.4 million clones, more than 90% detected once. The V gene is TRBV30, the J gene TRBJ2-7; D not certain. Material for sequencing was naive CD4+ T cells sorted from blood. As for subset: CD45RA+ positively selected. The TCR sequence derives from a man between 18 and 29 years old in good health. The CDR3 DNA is TGTGCCTGGAGTGCCACCTCCTACGAGCAGTACTTC. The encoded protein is CAWSATSYEQYF. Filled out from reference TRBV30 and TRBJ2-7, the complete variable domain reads SQTIHQWPATLVQPVGSPLSLECTVEGTSNPNLYWYRQAAGRGLQLLFYSVGIGQISSEVPQNLSASRPQDRQFILSSKKLLLSDSGFYLCAWSATSYEQYFGPGTRLTVT.